The clone carrying this T cell receptor (beta chain) came up many times. Its antigen is currently unknown. The entry originates in a study of T cells in Graves' hyperthyroidism and ophthalmopathy. Amplification yielded TCR beta CDR3 regions, with RNA transcripts as the source. HTBI primers were used for first-round RT-PCR of the TCR CDR3. One entry per CDR3 protein, called by TCRdb with MiXCR from the multiplex PCR reads. Altogether hundreds of thousands of distinct CDR3 sequences are present, about 35% being singletons, with the ten largest covering about a third. The study's findings and limits: Blood samples included most of the expanded thyroid clonotypes exceeding 0.001.

This CDR3 has 16 residues. Germline CDR1 and CDR2: KGHDR and SFDVKD. With V trimmed by 4 bases and J by 0 bases, 6 bases remained unmatched. Sequenced: blood. The TCR was taken from a woman aged 40 to 55 with Graves' hyperthyroidism. The rearrangement joins TRBV24-1 to TRBJ1-2, with 8 bases identical to TRBD1. This CDR3 is CATSEGTGGANYGYTF. DNA for the CDR3: TGTGCCACCAGTGAAGGGACAGGTGGGGCTAACTATGGCTACACCTTC.